One and the same sample provided the 12 T cell receptor beta chains below, sequenced in a study of blood T cell repertoires in COVID-19. This table comes from immunoSEQ multiplex PCR, and its TCRdb copy is limited to in-frame clones, with some not included. The sample includes more than 50,000 clones, around 90% of them seen just once. Sequenced material: peripheral blood. Receptor source: a man aged 80 or over with acute or convalescent COVID-19.

The chain links TRBV6-5 to TRBJ1-4, with D perhaps matching TRBD1 (5 bases). Trimming cost V 8 bases and J 6 bases, with 16 bases left between them. The CDR3 runs to 14 residues. Per germline, CDR1 MNHEY and CDR2 SVGAGI. CDR3 amino acids: CASGGGFGDEKLFF. CDR3 nucleotide sequence: TGTGCCAGCGGGGGAGGATTTGGGGATGAAAAACTGTTTTTT.

CDR3 sequence: CASSSTGGVEQYF. Written as DNA, the CDR3 is TGTGCCAGCAGCTCGACAGGGGGGGTCGAGCAGTACTTC. This rearrangement joins TRBV7-9 to TRBJ2-7, with 9 bases fitting TRBD1. Per the germline V gene, CDR1 is SEHNR and CDR2 is FQNEAQ (reference sequence). The CDR3 is 13 residues long. With 4 bases clipped from V and 6 bases from J, the junction kept 4 bases outside the gene matches.

The chain uses TRBV30 and TRBJ1-2; 8 positions match TRBD1. The CDR3 runs 13 residues. J was trimmed by 8 bases and V by 4 bases; bases with no gene match: 9. The germline V gene has CDR1 GTSNPN and CDR2 SVGIG (reference sequence). CDR3 region: CAWMLQTGVGYTF. The CDR3 DNA is TGTGCCTGGATGTTACAGACAGGGGTAGGCTACACCTTC.

The rearrangement joins TRBV19 to TRBJ2-2, with D possibly being TRBD1 (6 bases). The CDR3 covers 15 residues. With 3 bases removed from V and 0 bases from J, the gap between germline ends came to 8 bases. Germline CDR1 LNHDA, CDR2 SQIVND (reference sequence). The CDR3: CASSMGTTNTGELFF. DNA for the CDR3: TGTGCCAGTAGTATGGGGACAACGAACACCGGGGAGCTGTTTTTT.

This sequence joins TRBV9 and TRBJ1-1; 9 bases agree with TRBD1. CDR1 and CDR2 (germline): SGDLS, YYNGEE. The CDR3 sequence is 15 residues long. J lost 1 base, V lost 3 bases, and 4 bases had no gene match. This CDR3 reads CASSAKGQGNTEAFF. CDR3 DNA: TGTGCCAGCAGCGCAAAGGGACAGGGGAACACTGAAGCTTTCTTT.

This clone was seen a few times. V usage is TRBV7-9 and J usage is TRBJ2-3; no clear D. Germline CDR1 and CDR2: SEHNR and FQNEAQ (reference sequence). This CDR3 has 14 amino acids. V was pared by 1 base and J by 5 bases, with 10 bases between. The CDR3 reads CASSLVIPGDTQYF. CDR3 sequence (DNA): TGTGCCAGCAGCTTAGTAATCCCGGGAGATACGCAGTATTTT.

The V and J genes are TRBV5-1 and TRBJ2-7; TRBD2 aligns across 7 bases. This CDR3 comprises 17 residues. Germline V lookup: CDR1 SGHRS, CDR2 YFSETQ. Unmatched junction bases numbered 9, after V lost 0 bases and J lost 0 bases. The CDR3 sequence: CASSLGPSGGSSYEQYF. The DNA of the CDR3 is TGCGCCAGCAGCTTGGGCCCCTCGGGGGGAAGCTCCTACGAGCAGTACTTC.

Comments on this clone: This specimen includes other DNA sequences encoding the same CDR3. The genes are TRBV18 and TRBJ2-7; D uncertain. Trimming removed 0 bases at V and 3 bases at J, with 6 bases between. The CDR3 runs to 13 residues. The germline gives CDR1 KGHSH, CDR2 LQKENI. CDR3 sequence reads: CASSPPYGYEQYF. The CDR3 DNA follows: TGTGCCAGCTCACCACCGTACGGCTACGAGCAGTACTTC.

The chain carries TRBV5-1 and TRBJ2-2, with TRBD2 matching over 9 bases. Unmatched junction bases numbered 7, after V lost 5 bases and J lost 5 bases. Germline lookup yields CDR1 SGHRS and CDR2 YFSETQ. The CDR3 consists of 15 residues. The CDR3 bases are TGCGCCAGCAGTTCTAGCGGGACTACGACCGGGGAGCTGTTTTTT. It codes for CASSSSGTTTGELFF.

This chain uses TRBV6-5 with TRBJ2-7; D possibly corresponds to TRBD1 (7 bases). The CDR3 spans 15 residues. CDR1 is MNHEY and CDR2 is SVGAGI in the germline V gene. V lost 6 bases and J 4 bases, leaving 19 bases between the germline ends. The CDR3 here is CASSPVAGGTYEQYF. The CDR3 region has the DNA TGTGCCAGCAGCCCCGTGGCAGGGGGGACATACGAGCAGTACTTC.

This chain joins TRBV2 and TRBJ2-5; D call uncertain. The V gene's germline CDR1 is SNHLY and CDR2 FYNNEI. V dropped 7 bases and J dropped 2 bases, with 14 bases sitting between them. The length of the CDR3 is 14 residues. CDR3 in amino acids: CASNVNRRQETQYF. The CDR3 DNA is TGTGCCAGCAACGTCAACAGACGGCAAGAGACCCAGTACTTC.

The rearrangement uses TRBV3-1 (or the pseudogene TRBV3-2) and TRBJ1-6; TRBD1 matches at 7 bases. The CDR3 consists of 13 residues. In germline, CDR1 is LGHDT, CDR2 YNNKEL (reference sequence). Trimming removed 2 bases from V and 8 bases from J; junction bases left unmatched: 0. DNA of the CDR3: TGTGCCAGCAGCCAAACAGGGGATTCACCCCTCCACTTT. This encodes CASSQTGDSPLHF.